The rows below give T cell receptor beta chains drawn from one sample of a study of liver allograft versus peripheral blood T cells. TCRdb ran MiXCR on the reads and lists one entry per CDR3 protein. The sample lists a few thousand distinct CDR3 sequences, 20% to 25% seen once, with about 5% in the top ten. The receptors were sampled from a human patient who had a liver transplant. The graft donor may account for some of the T cells. Each CDR3 is given with its conserved first and last residue. The order of the fields is D gene, clone size, V gene, J gene, CDR3 protein, CDR3 DNA. A D gene is named only where the DNA matches it firmly. A clone size is listed for some rows: how often the clone was seen (once, few, many), or a class if it is expanded.

TRBD1	medium-sized	TRBV20-1	TRBJ1-2	CSAPDSGTGGSGAYGYTF	TGCAGTGCTCCTGATTCCGGGACAGGGGGTTCCGGGGCCTATGGCTACACCTTC
TRBD2	few	TRBV6-7	TRBJ2-1	CASSYGREGLYNEQFF	TGTGCCAGCAGTTACGGGCGGGAGGGCCTCTACAATGAGCAGTTCTTC
TRBD2	few	TRBV20-1	TRBJ2-1	CSATLAGGSNEQFF	TGCAGTGCAACACTAGCGGGGGGCTCCAATGAGCAGTTCTTC
.	medium-sized	TRBV3-1	TRBJ2-6	CASSDQSSGANVLTF	TGTGCCAGCAGCGATCAATCTTCTGGGGCCAACGTCCTGACTTTC
TRBD1	medium-sized	TRBV5-4	TRBJ1-6	CASSLGSGGYSPLHF	TGTGCCAGCAGCTTGGGGTCAGGGGGCTATTCACCCCTCCACTTT
TRBD1	.	TRBV14	TRBJ1-1	CASSRVRDRNTEAFF	TGTGCCAGCAGCAGGGTACGGGACAGGAACACTGAAGCTTTCTTT
.	medium-sized	TRBV29-1	TRBJ1-1	CSVGTVEAFF	TGCAGCGTTGGGACAGTTGAAGCTTTCTTT
.	large	TRBV29-1	TRBJ1-2	CSVNLVEFYGYTF	TGCAGCGTGAACTTGGTGGAATTCTATGGCTACACCTTC
TRBD1	medium-sized	TRBV5-6	TRBJ2-1	CASSLMVTGASYNEQFF	TGTGCCAGCAGCTTAATGGTGACAGGGGCATCCTACAATGAGCAGTTCTTC
.	.	TRBV2	TRBJ1-1	CASSEQGRTFF	TGTGCCAGCAGTGAACAGGGGAGAACTTTCTTT
TRBD2	.	TRBV12-3/TRBV12-4	TRBJ2-3	CASSRTSGGGTDTQYF	TGTGCCAGCAGCAGGACTAGCGGGGGAGGCACAGATACGCAGTATTTT
TRBD1	medium-sized	TRBV6-6	TRBJ1-2	CASSWTGSPRSNYGYTF	TGTGCCAGCAGTTGGACAGGGAGCCCTAGATCTAACTATGGCTACACCTTC
.	.	TRBV6-2/TRBV6-3	TRBJ2-3	CASSYGGGFTDTQYF	TGTGCCAGCAGTTACGGGGGCGGGTTCACAGATACGCAGTATTTT
.	medium-sized	TRBV12-5	TRBJ2-1	CASANRLQGLSYNEQFF	TGTGCTAGTGCCAATAGACTACAGGGCCTTTCCTACAATGAGCAGTTCTTC
.	medium-sized	TRBV20-1	TRBJ1-3	CSARSLRENTIYF	TGCAGTGCTAGATCGTTGAGAGAGAACACCATATATTTT
.	.	TRBV6-1	TRBJ2-1	CASSDRGTSNEQFF	TGTGCCAGCAGTGATCGGGGGACCTCCAATGAGCAGTTCTTC
.	.	TRBV2	TRBJ2-5	CASSDFFWMEPSKETQYF	TGTGCCAGCAGTGACTTTTTTTGGATGGAACCTTCGAAAGAGACCCAGTACTTC
.	.	TRBV29-1	TRBJ1-1	CSVSVGNTEAFF	TGCAGCGTAAGCGTCGGGAACACTGAAGCTTTCTTT
TRBD2	few	TRBV7-9	TRBJ2-7	CASSRGTSGRAAYEQYF	TGTGCCAGCAGCCGGGGGACTAGCGGGAGGGCCGCCTACGAGCAGTACTTC
.	medium-sized	TRBV6-6	TRBJ2-3	CASRFSRPTYTQYF	TGTGCCAGCAGGTTTAGTCGTCCGACTTATACGCAGTATTTT
.	medium-sized	TRBV6-1	TRBJ1-1	CASSIRRNTEAFF	TGTGCCAGCAGTATCCGGCGGAACACTGAAGCTTTCTTT
.	.	TRBV2	TRBJ2-5	CASSVGSSAETQYF	TGTGCCAGCAGTGTAGGGAGCTCGGCGGAGACCCAGTACTTC
.	.	TRBV28	TRBJ1-1	CASSFITEAFF	TGTGCCAGCAGTTTTATAACTGAAGCTTTCTTT
.	medium-sized	TRBV2	TRBJ1-1	CASSDASGGRREAFF	TGTGCCAGCAGTGACGCTTCTGGGGGGCGCCGAGAAGCTTTCTTT
.	medium-sized	TRBV29-1	TRBJ1-1	CSVESQGGTEAFF	TGCAGCGTTGAAAGCCAGGGAGGCACTGAAGCTTTCTTT
.	large	TRBV29-1	TRBJ2-1	CSFERSSLSHEQFF	TGCAGTTTCGAGCGTTCCTCCCTAAGCCATGAGCAGTTCTTC
TRBD1	.	TRBV2	TRBJ2-1	CASSGQGAPGNEQFF	TGTGCCAGCAGTGGACAGGGGGCGCCAGGGAATGAGCAGTTCTTC
TRBD2	few	TRBV7-9	TRBJ2-7	CASSNLAGPPSYEQYF	TGTGCCAGCAGCAATCTAGCGGGCCCTCCCTCCTACGAGCAGTACTTC
.	.	TRBV5-6	TRBJ1-1	CASSTLRGDTEAFF	TGTGCCAGCAGCACCCTTAGGGGAGACACTGAAGCTTTCTTT
.	.	TRBV11-3	TRBJ1-1	CASSLLSGTEAFF	TGTGCCAGCAGCTTATTAAGCGGAACTGAAGCTTTCTTT
.	few	TRBV9	TRBJ1-5	CASSVEGLRDQPQHF	TGTGCCAGCAGCGTAGAAGGGCTCCGGGATCAGCCCCAGCATTTT
.	.	TRBV9	TRBJ1-3	CASSVGGPPRSGNTIYF	TGTGCCAGCAGCGTAGGAGGCCCACCGCGCTCTGGAAACACCATATATTTT
TRBD1	.	TRBV5-5	TRBJ2-1	CASSLQGAPFNEQFF	TGTGCCAGCAGCTTACAGGGGGCCCCCTTCAATGAGCAGTTCTTC
.	medium-sized	TRBV6-1	TRBJ1-1	CASSWDGRNTEAFF	TGTGCCAGCAGCTGGGACGGTAGAAACACTGAAGCTTTCTTT
.	few	TRBV7-3	TRBJ2-1	CASSLSFSSYNEQFF	TGTGCCAGCAGCTTGAGCTTTAGCTCCTACAATGAGCAGTTCTTC
TRBD2	.	TRBV5-5	TRBJ2-7	CASSPHLAGASYEQYF	TGTGCCAGCAGCCCTCACCTAGCGGGGGCCTCCTACGAGCAGTACTTC
.	.	TRBV18	TRBJ2-7	CASSRANIEQYF	TGTGCCAGCTCAAGGGCTAACATCGAGCAGTACTTC
TRBD1	medium-sized	TRBV7-2	TRBJ1-6	CASSLQGQGNSPLHF	TGTGCCAGCAGCCTCCAGGGACAGGGTAATTCACCCCTCCACTTT
.	medium-sized	TRBV5-4	TRBJ1-2	CASRERGARGYGYTF	TGTGCCAGCAGAGAACGGGGGGCGCGAGGGTATGGCTACACCTTC
.	medium-sized	TRBV27	TRBJ1-5	CASSLLSGAGSNQPQHF	TGTGCCAGCAGTTTATTATCGGGGGCGGGTAGCAATCAGCCCCAGCATTTT
TRBD2	once	TRBV9	TRBJ2-1	CASSSRTSGSNEQFF	TGTGCCAGCAGCTCCCGGACTAGCGGGAGTAATGAGCAGTTCTTC
TRBD1	medium-sized	TRBV12-3/TRBV12-4	TRBJ1-5	CATGTGAYSNQPQHF	TGTGCCACCGGGACAGGAGCCTATAGCAATCAGCCCCAGCATTTT
.	medium-sized	TRBV12-3/TRBV12-4	TRBJ1-5	CASSLIGGVNQPQHF	TGTGCCAGCAGTTTAATTGGGGGCGTTAATCAGCCCCAGCATTTT
.	medium-sized	TRBV6-6	TRBJ1-4	CALGTSNEKLFF	TGTGCTCTCGGGACCAGTAATGAAAAACTGTTTTTT
TRBD2	.	TRBV7-2	TRBJ2-7	CASSSQALAGVLVEQYF	TGTGCCAGCAGCTCCCAAGCACTAGCGGGAGTTCTGGTCGAGCAGTACTTC
TRBD1	medium-sized	TRBV20-1	TRBJ1-5	CSARALGGGGQPQHF	TGCAGTGCGAGAGCCCTGGGAGGGGGCGGTCAGCCCCAGCATTTT
.	medium-sized	TRBV6-5	TRBJ1-1	CASSLWAYRDQAFF	TGTGCCAGCAGTCTATGGGCATACAGGGACCAAGCTTTCTTT
.	medium-sized	TRBV19	TRBJ1-5	CASTRGGFFQPQHF	TGTGCCAGCACCCGGGGGGGGTTTTTTCAGCCCCAGCATTTT
.	medium-sized	TRBV6-5	TRBJ1-3	CASSNRLSGNTIYF	TGTGCCAGCAGTAACAGGCTGTCTGGAAACACCATATATTTT
TRBD2	few	TRBV20-1	TRBJ2-3	CSAIGAGATDTQYF	TGCAGTGCCATAGGTGCGGGAGCGACAGATACGCAGTATTTT
TRBD2	medium-sized	TRBV20-1	TRBJ2-1	CSAPTSGSNEQFF	TGCAGTGCTCCGACTAGCGGGAGCAATGAGCAGTTCTTC